This is a list of T cell receptor beta chains from one sample in a study of CD8+ T cells in alopecia areata. Libraries were prepared by immunoSEQ multiplex PCR; TCRdb keeps only in-frame clonotypes and omits some of them. The sample shows about 190,000 clones, less than 70% of them seen only once. This specimen was CD4+ T cells sorted from blood, taken at week 49, from a patient treated with tofacitinib. These receptors were taken from a human donor with alopecia areata. CDR3s include the opening cysteine and the closing phenylalanine or tryptophan. The D gene is left open where the match is weak. The listing skips clone size in some rows; elsewhere it reads once, few, many or a size class.

CDR3 | DNA | V | size | D | J
CASRLFGGKNTEAFF | TGTGCCAGCAGGCTTTTCGGGGGAAAGAACACTGAAGCTTTCTTT | TRBV14 | few | NA | TRBJ1-1
CASSVDQGARGETQYF | TGTGCCAGCAGCGTCGACCAGGGGGCGCGCGGAGAGACCCAGTACTTC | TRBV9 | few | TRBD1 | TRBJ2-5
CASSLGLEETQYF | TGTGCCAGCAGCTTAGGGCTAGAAGAGACCCAGTACTTC | TRBV11-2 | NA | NA | TRBJ2-5
CATTDRGLASPLHF | TGTGCCACTACCGACAGGGGATTGGCTTCACCCCTCCACTTT | TRBV2 | few | TRBD1 | TRBJ1-6
CASSQGLRSDTQYF | TGCGCCAGCAGCCAAGGGCTACGATCAGATACGCAGTATTTT | TRBV4-3 | NA | NA | TRBJ2-3
CASSETANTGELFF | TGTGCCAGCAGTGAGACAGCGAACACCGGGGAGCTGTTTTTT | TRBV2 | many | NA | TRBJ2-2
CASSPGTGATYEQYF | TGTGCCAGCAGCCCCGGGACAGGGGCGACCTACGAGCAGTACTTC | TRBV9 | few | TRBD1 | TRBJ2-7
CASSPGTNSPLHF | TGTGCCAGCTCACCGGGAACTAACTCACCCCTCCACTTT | TRBV18 | few | NA | TRBJ1-6
CASRLTGNYGYTF | TGTGCCAGCAGACTGACGGGGAACTATGGCTACACCTTC | TRBV27 | NA | NA | TRBJ1-2
CSVGPDETQYF | TGCAGCGTCGGCCCTGACGAGACCCAGTACTTC | TRBV29-1 | NA | NA | TRBJ2-5
CASSRPSGTGSEQYF | TGTGCCAGCAGCCGCCCGTCCGGGACAGGGAGCGAGCAGTACTTC | TRBV7-2 | NA | TRBD1 | TRBJ2-7
CACGLGRTEAFF | TGTGCCTGTGGCCTGGGTCGAACTGAAGCTTTCTTT | TRBV30 | NA | NA | TRBJ1-1
CASRMASGTLVGNYGYTF | TGTGCCAGCAGAATGGCCTCCGGGACCCTAGTGGGGAACTATGGCTACACCTTC | TRBV5-6 | NA | NA | TRBJ1-2
CASSIAGTDYGYTF | TGTGCCAGTAGTATAGCCGGGACAGATTATGGCTACACCTTC | TRBV19 | NA | TRBD1 | TRBJ1-2
CASSQVARGSNLHF | TGTGCCAGCAGCCAAGTCGCCAGGGGCAGTAACCTCCACTTT | TRBV14 | few | NA | TRBJ1-6
CASSLSGGARLNEQFF | TGTGCCAGCAGTTTATCGGGCGGGGCGAGGTTGAATGAGCAGTTCTTC | TRBV28 | many | NA | TRBJ2-1
CASSPKPAGLSSYNEQFF | TGTGCCAGCAGCCCAAAGCCAGCGGGGTTAAGCTCCTACAATGAGCAGTTCTTC | TRBV13 | few | TRBD2 | TRBJ2-1
CASSSGRIRPAYNEQFF | TGTGCCAGCAGTTCCGGACGGATCCGGCCGGCCTACAATGAGCAGTTCTTC | TRBV27 | NA | NA | TRBJ2-1
CASTTGANVLTF | TGTGCCAGCACGACTGGGGCCAACGTCCTGACTTTC | TRBV27 | NA | NA | TRBJ2-6
CASKSSGNTIYF | TGTGCCAGCAAGAGCTCTGGAAACACCATATATTTT | TRBV27 | few | NA | TRBJ1-3
CASSLNPDRTQPQHF | TGTGCCAGCAGTTTAAACCCTGACCGCACTCAGCCCCAGCATTTT | TRBV27 | few | NA | TRBJ1-5
CATSRDPDQETQYF | TGTGCCACCAGCAGAGATCCCGACCAAGAGACCCAGTACTTC | TRBV15 | NA | NA | TRBJ2-5
CSARGGTEAFF | TGCAGTGCTAGAGGGGGCACTGAAGCTTTCTTT | TRBV20-1 | NA | NA | TRBJ1-1
CAWVRQGGSFNYGYTF | TGTGCCTGGGTCCGCCAAGGAGGGTCCTTTAACTATGGCTACACCTTC | TRBV30 | NA | NA | TRBJ1-2
CASSLDSAGTQYF | TGTGCCAGCAGCTTGGACTCCGCGGGGACCCAGTACTTC | TRBV2 | few | NA | TRBJ2-5
CASSRDPWNSPLHF | TGTGCCAGCAGCCGGGACCCCTGGAATTCACCCCTCCACTTT | TRBV4-2 | few | NA | TRBJ1-6
CASSRQADGYTF | TGTGCCAGTAGTAGGCAGGCGGATGGCTACACCTTC | TRBV19 | NA | NA | TRBJ1-2
CASNLGLGANYGYTF | TGTGCCAGTAACCTAGGTCTGGGGGCTAACTATGGCTACACCTTC | TRBV19 | NA | NA | TRBJ1-2
CASSVDSGGPTDTQYF | TGTGCCAGCAGCGTAGACAGCGGGGGACCCACAGATACGCAGTATTTT | TRBV9 | NA | TRBD2 | TRBJ2-3
CASRPTILDGTYEQYF | TGTGCCAGCAGACCTACCATCCTTGACGGCACCTACGAGCAGTACTTC | TRBV25-1 | NA | NA | TRBJ2-7
CAWSRSIGQGGGYTF | TGTGCCTGGAGTAGATCGATTGGACAGGGAGGAGGCTACACCTTC | TRBV30 | NA | TRBD1 | TRBJ1-2
CASSYRLAGASRGQFF | TGTGCCAGCAGCTACAGACTAGCGGGGGCGAGTCGTGGGCAGTTCTTC | TRBV11-3 | few | TRBD2 | TRBJ2-1
CASSREREQFF | TGTGCCAGCAGCCGAGAACGGGAGCAGTTCTTC | TRBV5-6 | NA | NA | TRBJ2-1
CSVALKTPNTEAFF | TGCAGCGTTGCCCTGAAGACGCCTAACACTGAAGCTTTCTTT | TRBV29-1 | NA | NA | TRBJ1-1
CSVEGQGREAFF | TGCAGCGTTGAAGGGCAGGGGAGAGAAGCTTTCTTT | TRBV29-1 | few | NA | TRBJ1-1
CASSTTSGGGTDTQYF | TGTGCCAGCTCAACCACAAGCGGGGGGGGCACAGATACGCAGTATTTT | TRBV18 | few | TRBD2 | TRBJ2-3
CASSELGYEQYF | TGTGCCAGCAGTGAATTGGGGTACGAGCAGTACTTC | TRBV2 | once | NA | TRBJ2-7